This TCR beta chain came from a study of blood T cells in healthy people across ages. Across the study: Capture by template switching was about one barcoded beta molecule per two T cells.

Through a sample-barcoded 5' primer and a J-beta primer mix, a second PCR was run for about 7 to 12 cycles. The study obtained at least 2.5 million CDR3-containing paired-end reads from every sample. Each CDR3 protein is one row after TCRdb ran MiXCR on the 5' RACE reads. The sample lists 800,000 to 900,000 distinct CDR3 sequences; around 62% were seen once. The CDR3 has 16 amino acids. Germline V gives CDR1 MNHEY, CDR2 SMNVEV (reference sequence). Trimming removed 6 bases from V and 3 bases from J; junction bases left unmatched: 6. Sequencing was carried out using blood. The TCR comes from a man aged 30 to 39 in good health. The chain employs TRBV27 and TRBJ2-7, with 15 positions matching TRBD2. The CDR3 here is CASSRPGLAGGYEQYF. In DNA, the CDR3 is TGTGCCAGCAGCCGCCCGGGACTAGCGGGGGGCTACGAGCAGTACTTC.